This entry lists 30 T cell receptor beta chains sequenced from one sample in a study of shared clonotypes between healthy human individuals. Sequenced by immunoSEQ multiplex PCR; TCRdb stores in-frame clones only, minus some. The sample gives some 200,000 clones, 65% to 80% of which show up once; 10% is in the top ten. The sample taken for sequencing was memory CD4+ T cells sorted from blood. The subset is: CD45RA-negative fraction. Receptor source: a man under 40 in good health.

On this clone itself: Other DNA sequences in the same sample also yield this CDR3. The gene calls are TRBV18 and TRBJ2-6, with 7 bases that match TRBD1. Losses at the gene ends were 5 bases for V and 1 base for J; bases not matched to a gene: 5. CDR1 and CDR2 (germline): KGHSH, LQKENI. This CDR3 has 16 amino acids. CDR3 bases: TGTGCCAGCTCAAGACAGGGCGGTTCTGGGGCCAACGTCCTGACTTTC. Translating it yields CASSRQGGSGANVLTF.

The CDR3 coding sequence is TGCAGCGTTGAGGAACGGGAGGCAATATCCTACAATGAGCAGTTCTTC. Its protein product is CSVEEREAISYNEQFF. J is TRBJ2-1 and V is TRBV29-1; 7 positions agree with TRBD2. Looked up from germline, CDR1 is SQVTM and CDR2 is ANQGSEA. CDR3 size: 16 residues. J lost 1 base, V lost 3 bases, and 9 bases had no gene match.

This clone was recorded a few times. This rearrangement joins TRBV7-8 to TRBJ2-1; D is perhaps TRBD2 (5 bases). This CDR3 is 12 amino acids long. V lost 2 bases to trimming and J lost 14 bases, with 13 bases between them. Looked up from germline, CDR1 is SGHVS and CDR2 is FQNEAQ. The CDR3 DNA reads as TGTGCCAGCAGCTTACGCGGGCTCCGGGAGTTCTTC. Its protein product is CASSLRGLREFF.

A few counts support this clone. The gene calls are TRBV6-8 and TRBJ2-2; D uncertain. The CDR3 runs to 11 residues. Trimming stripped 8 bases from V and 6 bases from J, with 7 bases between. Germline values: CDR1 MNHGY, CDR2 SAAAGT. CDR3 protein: CASPPPGELFF. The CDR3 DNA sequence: TGTGCCAGCCCACCGCCCGGGGAGCTGTTTTTT.

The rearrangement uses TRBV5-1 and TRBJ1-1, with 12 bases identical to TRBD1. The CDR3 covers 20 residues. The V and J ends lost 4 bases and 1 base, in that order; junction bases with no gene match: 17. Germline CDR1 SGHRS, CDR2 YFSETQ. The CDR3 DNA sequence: TGCGCCAGCAGCCTGGACGGGACAGGGGGCTCTTACGATGGGAACACTGAAGCTTTCTTT. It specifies CASSLDGTGGSYDGNTEAFF.

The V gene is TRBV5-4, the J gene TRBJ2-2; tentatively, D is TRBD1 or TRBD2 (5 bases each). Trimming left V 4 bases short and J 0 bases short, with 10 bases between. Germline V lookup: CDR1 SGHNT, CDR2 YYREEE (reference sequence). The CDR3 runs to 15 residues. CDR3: CASSDGTANTGELFF. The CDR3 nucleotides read TGTGCCAGCAGCGACGGGACGGCGAACACCGGGGAGCTGTTTTTT.

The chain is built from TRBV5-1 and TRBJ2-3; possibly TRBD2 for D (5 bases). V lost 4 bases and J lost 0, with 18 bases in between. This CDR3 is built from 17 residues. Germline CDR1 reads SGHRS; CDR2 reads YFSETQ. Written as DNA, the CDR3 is TGCGCCAGCAGCCCCCTACTAGGCGGGCGTAGCACAGATACGCAGTATTTT. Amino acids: CASSPLLGGRSTDTQYF. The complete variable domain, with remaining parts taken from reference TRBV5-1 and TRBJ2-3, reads KAGVTQTPRYLIKTRGQQVTLSCSPISGHRSVSWYQQTPGQGLQFLFEYFSETQRNKGNFPGRFSGRQFSNSRSEMNVSTLELGDSALYLCASSPLLGGRSTDTQYFGPGTRLTVL.

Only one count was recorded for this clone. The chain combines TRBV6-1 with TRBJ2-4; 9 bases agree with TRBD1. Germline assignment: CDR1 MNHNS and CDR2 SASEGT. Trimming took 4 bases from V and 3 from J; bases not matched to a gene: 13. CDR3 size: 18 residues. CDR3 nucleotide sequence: TGTGCCAGCAGTGCCTTATACAGGGGGCTAGAGGGCAAAAACATTCAGTACTTC. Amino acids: CASSALYRGLEGKNIQYF.

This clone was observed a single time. CDR3: CAISGGNTDTQYF. The CDR3 DNA sequence: TGTGCCATCAGTGGGGGGAACACAGATACGCAGTATTTT. This chain joins TRBV10-3 and TRBJ2-3; the D gene could be TRBD1 or TRBD2 (5 bases each). Per germline, CDR1 ENHRY and CDR2 SYGVKD. The length of the CDR3 is 13 residues. Trimming removed 4 bases at V and 2 bases at J, with 7 bases between.

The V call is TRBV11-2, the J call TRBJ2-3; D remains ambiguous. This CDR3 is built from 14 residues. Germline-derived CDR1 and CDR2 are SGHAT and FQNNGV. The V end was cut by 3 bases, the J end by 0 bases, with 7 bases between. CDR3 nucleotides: TGTGCCAGCAGCTTCGACGCAAGCACAGATACGCAGTATTTT. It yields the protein CASSFDASTDTQYF. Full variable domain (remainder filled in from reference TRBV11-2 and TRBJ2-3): EAGVAQSPRYKIIEKRQSVAFWCNPISGHATLYWYQQILGQGPKLLIQFQNNGVVDDSQLPKDRFSAERLKGVDSTLKIQPAKLEDSAVYLCASSFDASTDTQYFGPGTRLTVL.

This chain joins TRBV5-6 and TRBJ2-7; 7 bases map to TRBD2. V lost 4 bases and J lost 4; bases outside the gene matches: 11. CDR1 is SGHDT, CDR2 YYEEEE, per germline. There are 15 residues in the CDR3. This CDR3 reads CASSQGGGGEYEQYF. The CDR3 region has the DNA TGTGCCAGCAGCCAGGGCGGGGGAGGGGAGTACGAGCAGTACTTC.

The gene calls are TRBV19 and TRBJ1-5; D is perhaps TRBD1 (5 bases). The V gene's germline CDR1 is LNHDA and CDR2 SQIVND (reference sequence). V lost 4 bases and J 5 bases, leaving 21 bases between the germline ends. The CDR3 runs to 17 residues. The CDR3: CASSRGLKYKLDQPQHF. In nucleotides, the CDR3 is TGTGCCAGTAGTAGGGGACTAAAATATAAGCTAGATCAGCCCCAGCATTTT.

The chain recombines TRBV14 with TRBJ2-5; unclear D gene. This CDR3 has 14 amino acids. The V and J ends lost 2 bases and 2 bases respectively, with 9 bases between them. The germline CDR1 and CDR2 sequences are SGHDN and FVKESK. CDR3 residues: CASSQMWGQETQYF. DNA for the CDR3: TGTGCCAGCAGCCAAATGTGGGGACAAGAGACCCAGTACTTC.

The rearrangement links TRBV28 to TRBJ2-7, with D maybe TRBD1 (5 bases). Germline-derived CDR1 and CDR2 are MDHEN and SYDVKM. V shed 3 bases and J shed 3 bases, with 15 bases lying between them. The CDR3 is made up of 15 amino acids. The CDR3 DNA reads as TGTGCCAGCAGTTTTTTGCAGGGTGCTTTCTACGAGCAGTACTTC. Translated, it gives CASSFLQGAFYEQYF. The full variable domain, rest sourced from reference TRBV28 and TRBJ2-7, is DVKVTQSSRYLVKRTGEKVFLECVQDMDHENMFWYRQDPGLGLRLIYFSYDVKMKEKGDIPEGYSVSREKKERFSLILESASTNQTSMYLCASSFLQGAFYEQYFGPGTRLTVT.

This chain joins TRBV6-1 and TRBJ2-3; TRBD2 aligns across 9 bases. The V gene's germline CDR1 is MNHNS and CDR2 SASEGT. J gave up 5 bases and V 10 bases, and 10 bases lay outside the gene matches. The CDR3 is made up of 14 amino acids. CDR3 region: CATSEAGGIDTQYF. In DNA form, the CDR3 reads TGTGCCACTAGTGAAGCGGGAGGAATAGATACGCAGTATTTT.

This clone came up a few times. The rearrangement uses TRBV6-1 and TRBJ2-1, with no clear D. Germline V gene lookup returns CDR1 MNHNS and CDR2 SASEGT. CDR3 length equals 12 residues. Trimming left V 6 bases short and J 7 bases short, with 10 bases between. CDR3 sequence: CASRGSGNEQFF. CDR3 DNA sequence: TGTGCCAGCAGGGGTAGTGGGAATGAGCAGTTCTTC.

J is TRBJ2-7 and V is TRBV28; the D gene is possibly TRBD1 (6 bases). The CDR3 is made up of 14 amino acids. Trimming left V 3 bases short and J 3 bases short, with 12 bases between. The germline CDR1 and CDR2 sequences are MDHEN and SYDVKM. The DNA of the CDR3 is TGTGCCAGCAGTTTCCTACAGGGCCACTACGAGCAGTACTTC. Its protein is CASSFLQGHYEQYF.

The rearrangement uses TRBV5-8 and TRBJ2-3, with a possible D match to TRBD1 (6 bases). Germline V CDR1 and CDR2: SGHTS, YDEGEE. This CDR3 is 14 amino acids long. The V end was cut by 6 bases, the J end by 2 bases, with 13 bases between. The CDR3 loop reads CASTQGIHTDTQYF. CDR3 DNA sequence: TGTGCCAGCACCCAGGGGATCCACACAGATACGCAGTATTTT. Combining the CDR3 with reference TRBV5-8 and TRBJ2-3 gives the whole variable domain EAGVTQSPTHLIKTRGQQATLRCSPISGHTSVYWYQQALGLGLQFLLWYDEGEERNRGNFPPRFSGRQFPNYSSELNVNALELEDSALYLCASTQGIHTDTQYFGPGTRLTVL.

CDR3 sequence: CASSVGAGGNTIYF. CDR3 sequence (DNA): TGCGCCAGCAGCGTGGGGGCAGGTGGAAACACCATATATTTT. The chain joins TRBV5-1 to TRBJ1-3, with D perhaps matching TRBD1 (6 bases). Trimming shortened V by 4 bases and J by 3 bases, and 11 bases separated the two germline ends. This CDR3 is built from 14 residues. CDR1 is SGHRS and CDR2 is YFSETQ in the germline V gene.

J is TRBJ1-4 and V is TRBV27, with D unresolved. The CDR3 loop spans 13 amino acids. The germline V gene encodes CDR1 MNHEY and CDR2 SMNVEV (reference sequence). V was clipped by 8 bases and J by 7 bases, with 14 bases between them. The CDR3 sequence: CASRKVGVEKLFF. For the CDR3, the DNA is TGTGCCAGCCGAAAGGTTGGTGTTGAAAAACTGTTTTTT.

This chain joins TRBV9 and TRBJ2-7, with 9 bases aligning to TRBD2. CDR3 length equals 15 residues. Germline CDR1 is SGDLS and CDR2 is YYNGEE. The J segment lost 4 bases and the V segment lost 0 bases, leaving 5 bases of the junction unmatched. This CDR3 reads CASSVVAGVGYEQYF. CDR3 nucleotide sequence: TGTGCCAGCAGCGTAGTAGCGGGAGTGGGGTACGAGCAGTACTTC.

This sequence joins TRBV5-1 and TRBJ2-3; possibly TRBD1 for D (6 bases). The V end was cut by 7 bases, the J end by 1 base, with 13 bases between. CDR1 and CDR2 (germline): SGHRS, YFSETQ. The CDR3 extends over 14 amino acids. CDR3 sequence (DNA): TGCGCCAGCGCCAGGGGCAGTGGCACAGATACGCAGTATTTT. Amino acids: CASARGSGTDTQYF.

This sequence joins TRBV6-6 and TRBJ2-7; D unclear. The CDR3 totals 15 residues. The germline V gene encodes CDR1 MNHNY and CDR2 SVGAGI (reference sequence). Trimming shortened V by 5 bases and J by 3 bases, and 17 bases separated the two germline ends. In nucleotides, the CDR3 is TGTGCCAGCAGTGACACAAATGACTCAGTCTACGAGCAGTACTTC. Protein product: CASSDTNDSVYEQYF.

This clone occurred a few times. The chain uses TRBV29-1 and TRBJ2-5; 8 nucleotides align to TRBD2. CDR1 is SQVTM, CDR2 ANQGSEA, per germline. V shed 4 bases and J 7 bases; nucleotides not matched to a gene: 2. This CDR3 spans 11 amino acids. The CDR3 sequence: CSVGAGVTQYF. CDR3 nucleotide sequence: TGCAGCGTTGGAGCGGGGGTGACCCAGTACTTC. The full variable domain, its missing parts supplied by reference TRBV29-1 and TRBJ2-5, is SAVISQKPSRDICQRGTSLTIQCQVDSQVTMMFWYRQQPGQSLTLIATANQGSEATYESGFVIDKFPISRPNLTFSTLTVSNMSPEDSSIYLCSVGAGVTQYFGPGTRLLVL.

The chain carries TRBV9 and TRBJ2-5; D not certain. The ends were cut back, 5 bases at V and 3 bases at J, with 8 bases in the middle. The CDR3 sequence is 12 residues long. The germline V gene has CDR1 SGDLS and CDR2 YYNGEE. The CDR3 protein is CASSLTEETQYF. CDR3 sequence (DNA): TGTGCCAGCAGTCTGACGGAAGAGACCCAGTACTTC.

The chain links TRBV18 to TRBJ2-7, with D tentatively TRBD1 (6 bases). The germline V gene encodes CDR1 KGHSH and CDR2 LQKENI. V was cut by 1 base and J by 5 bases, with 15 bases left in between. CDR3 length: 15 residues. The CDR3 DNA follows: TGTGCCAGCTCACCACTGGGACACTCATCCGACGAGCAGTACTTC. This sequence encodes CASSPLGHSSDEQYF.

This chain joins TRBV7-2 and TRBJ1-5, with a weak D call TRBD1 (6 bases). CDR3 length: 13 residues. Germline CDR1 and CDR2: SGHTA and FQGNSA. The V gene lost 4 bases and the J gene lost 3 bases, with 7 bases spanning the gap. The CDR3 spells CASSWTVNQPQHF. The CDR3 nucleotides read TGTGCCAGCAGCTGGACAGTCAATCAGCCCCAGCATTTT.

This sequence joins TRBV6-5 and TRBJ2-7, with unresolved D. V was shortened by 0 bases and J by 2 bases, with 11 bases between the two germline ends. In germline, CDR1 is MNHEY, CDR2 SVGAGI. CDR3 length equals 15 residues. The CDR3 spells CASSYSLVGTYEQYF. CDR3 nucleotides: TGTGCCAGCAGTTACTCGTTAGTGGGAACCTACGAGCAGTACTTC.

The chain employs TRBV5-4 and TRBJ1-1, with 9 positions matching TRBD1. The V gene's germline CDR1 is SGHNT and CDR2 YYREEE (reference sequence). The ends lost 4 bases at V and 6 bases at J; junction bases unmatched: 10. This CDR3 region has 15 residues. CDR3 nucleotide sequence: TGTGCCAGCAGCCTACCGGGGACAGGGTTTTCTGAAGCTTTCTTT. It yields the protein CASSLPGTGFSEAFF.

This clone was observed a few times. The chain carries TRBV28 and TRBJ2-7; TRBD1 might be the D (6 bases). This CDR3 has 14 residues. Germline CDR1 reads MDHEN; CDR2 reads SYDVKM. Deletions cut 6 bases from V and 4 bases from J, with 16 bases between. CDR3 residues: CASSSTGQRYEQYF. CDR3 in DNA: TGTGCCAGCAGCTCGACGGGACAAAGATACGAGCAGTACTTC.